This T cell receptor beta chain was observed in a study of cytomegalovirus exposure and HLA in healthy donors. Study results and limitations: In vitro assays verified that a few CMV-associated chains recognized CMV antigens specifically.

With regard to this clone: Its antigen is not identified.

The PCR made use of 60 Vbeta and 13 Jbeta primers. Clones were read by immunoSEQ multiplex PCR, and TCRdb kept only the in-frame ones, dropping some. This table holds around 140,000 clones, roughly four fifths found once. The sample comprised PBMCs. The TCR sequence derives from a male donor in good health and CMV-seronegative.

The CDR3 bases are TGTGCCAGCAAAGGGAAGCTAGCGGTCTACAATGAGCAGTTCTTC. Translation gives CASKGKLAVYNEQFF. The chain is built from TRBV27 and TRBJ2-1; 7 positions match TRBD2. The CDR3 has 15 amino acids. The germline V gene encodes CDR1 MNHEY and CDR2 SMNVEV (reference sequence). Trimming removed 7 bases from V and 3 bases from J; junction bases left unmatched: 9.